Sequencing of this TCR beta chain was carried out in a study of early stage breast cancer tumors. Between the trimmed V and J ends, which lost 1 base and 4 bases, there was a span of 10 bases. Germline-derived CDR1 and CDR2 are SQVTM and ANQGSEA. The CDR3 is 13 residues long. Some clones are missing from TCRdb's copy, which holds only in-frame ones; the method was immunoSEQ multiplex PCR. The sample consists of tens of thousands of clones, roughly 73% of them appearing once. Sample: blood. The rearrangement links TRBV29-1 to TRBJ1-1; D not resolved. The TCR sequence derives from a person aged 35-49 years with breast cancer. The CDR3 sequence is CSVEAEGPTEAFF. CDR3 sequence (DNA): TGCAGCGTTGAAGCTGAAGGGCCCACTGAAGCTTTCTTT.